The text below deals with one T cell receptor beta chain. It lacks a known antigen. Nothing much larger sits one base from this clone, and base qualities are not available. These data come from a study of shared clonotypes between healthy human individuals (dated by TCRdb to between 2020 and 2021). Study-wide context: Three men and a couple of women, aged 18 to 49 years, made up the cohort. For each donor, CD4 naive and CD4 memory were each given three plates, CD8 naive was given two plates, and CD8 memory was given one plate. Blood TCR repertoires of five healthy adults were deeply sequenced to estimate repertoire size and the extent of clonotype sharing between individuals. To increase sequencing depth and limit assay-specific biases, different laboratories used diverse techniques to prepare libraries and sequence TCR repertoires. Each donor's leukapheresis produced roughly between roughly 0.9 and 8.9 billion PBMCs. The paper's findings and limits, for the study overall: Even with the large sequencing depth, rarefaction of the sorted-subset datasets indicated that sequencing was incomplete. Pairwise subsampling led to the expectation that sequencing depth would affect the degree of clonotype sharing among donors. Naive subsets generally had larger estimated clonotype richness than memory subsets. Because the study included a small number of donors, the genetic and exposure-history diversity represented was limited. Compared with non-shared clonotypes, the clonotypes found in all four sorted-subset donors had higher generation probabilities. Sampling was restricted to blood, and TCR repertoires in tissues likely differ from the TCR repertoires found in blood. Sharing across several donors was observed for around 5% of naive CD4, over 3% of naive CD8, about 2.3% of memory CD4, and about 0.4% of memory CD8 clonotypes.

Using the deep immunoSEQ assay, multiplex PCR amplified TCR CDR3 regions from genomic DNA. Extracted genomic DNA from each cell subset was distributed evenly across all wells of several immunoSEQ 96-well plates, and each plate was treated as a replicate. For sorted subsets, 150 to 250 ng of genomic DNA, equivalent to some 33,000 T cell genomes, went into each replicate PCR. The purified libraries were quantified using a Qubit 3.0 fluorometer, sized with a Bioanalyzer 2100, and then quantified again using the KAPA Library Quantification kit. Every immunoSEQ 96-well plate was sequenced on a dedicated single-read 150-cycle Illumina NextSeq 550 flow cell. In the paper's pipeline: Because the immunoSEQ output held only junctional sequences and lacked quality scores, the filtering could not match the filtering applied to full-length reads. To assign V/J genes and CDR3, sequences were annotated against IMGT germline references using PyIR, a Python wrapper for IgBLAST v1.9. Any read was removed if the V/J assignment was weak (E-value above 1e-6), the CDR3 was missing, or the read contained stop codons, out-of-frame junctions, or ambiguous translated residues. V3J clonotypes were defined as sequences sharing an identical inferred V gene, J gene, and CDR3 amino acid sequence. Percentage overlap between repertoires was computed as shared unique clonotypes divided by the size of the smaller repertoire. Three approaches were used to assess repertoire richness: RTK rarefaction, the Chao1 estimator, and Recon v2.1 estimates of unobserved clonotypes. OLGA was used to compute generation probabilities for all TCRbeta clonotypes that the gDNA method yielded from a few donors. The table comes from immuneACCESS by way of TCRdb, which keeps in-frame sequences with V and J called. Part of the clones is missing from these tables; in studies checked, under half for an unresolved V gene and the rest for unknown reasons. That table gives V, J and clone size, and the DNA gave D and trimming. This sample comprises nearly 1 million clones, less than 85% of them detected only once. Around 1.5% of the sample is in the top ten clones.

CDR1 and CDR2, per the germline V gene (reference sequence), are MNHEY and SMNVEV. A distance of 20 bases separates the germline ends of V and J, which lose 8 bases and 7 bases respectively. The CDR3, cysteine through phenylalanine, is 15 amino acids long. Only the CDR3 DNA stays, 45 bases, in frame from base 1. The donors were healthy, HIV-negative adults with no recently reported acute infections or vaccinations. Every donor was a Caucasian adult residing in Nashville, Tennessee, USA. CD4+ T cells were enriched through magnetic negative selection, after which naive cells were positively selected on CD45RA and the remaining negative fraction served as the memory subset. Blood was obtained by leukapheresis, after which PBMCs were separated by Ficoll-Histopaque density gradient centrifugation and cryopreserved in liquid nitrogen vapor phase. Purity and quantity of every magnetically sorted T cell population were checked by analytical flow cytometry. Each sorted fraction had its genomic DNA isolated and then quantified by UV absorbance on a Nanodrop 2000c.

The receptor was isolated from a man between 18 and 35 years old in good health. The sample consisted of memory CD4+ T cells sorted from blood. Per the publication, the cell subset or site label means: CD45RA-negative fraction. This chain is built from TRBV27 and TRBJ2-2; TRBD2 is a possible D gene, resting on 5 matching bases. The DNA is TGTGCCAGCGGAAGGAGCGGTACTCTTATCGGGGAGCTGTTTTTT. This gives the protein CASGRSGTLIGELFF.